This TCR beta chain originates from a study of OX40 agonist ivuxolimab in advanced cancers. The overall study: Mean age about 60 years, range about 20 to 85; 82.7% male.

Measured with immunoSEQ multiplex PCR; TCRdb has only the in-frame clones, and not every one. The sample comprises some 65,000 clones, roughly four fifths of which are singletons, and 1.6% rests with the top ten. Germline CDR1 SGHVS, CDR2 FQNEAQ. The CDR3 extends over 20 amino acids. Trimming cost V 0 bases and J 0 bases, with 24 bases left between them. Study-level results: Among some nonresponders, normalized T-cell clonal expansion was also low.

A remark on this clone: Its antigen is as yet unknown.

The input for sequencing was CD4+ or CD8+ T cells sorted from blood, taken in a trial of the OX40 agonist ivuxolimab. The origin of this receptor is an adult with an advanced solid tumor such as melanoma, head and neck, liver or kidney cancer. V gene TRBV7-8 combines with J gene TRBJ2-7; D may be TRBD2 (6 bases). The chain's CDR3 is CASSLANPPWGSSDSYEQYF. The CDR3 bases are TGTGCCAGCAGCTTAGCGAACCCCCCATGGGGATCTAGCGACTCCTACGAGCAGTACTTC.